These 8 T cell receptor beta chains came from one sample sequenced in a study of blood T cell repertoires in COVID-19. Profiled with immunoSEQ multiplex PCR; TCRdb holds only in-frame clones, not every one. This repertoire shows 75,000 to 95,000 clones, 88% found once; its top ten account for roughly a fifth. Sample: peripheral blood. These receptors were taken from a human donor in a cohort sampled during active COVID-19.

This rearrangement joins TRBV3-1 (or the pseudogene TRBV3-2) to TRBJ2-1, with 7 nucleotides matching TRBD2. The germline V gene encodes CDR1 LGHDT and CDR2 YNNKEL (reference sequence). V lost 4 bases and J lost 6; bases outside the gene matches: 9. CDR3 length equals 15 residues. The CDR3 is CASSPSSGLSNEQFF. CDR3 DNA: TGTGCCAGCAGCCCCTCTAGCGGCCTGTCCAATGAGCAGTTCTTC.

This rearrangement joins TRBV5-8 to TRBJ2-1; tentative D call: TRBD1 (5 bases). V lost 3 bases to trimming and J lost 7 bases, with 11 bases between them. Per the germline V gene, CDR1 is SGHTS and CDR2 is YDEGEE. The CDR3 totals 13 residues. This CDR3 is CASSSGNGNEQFF. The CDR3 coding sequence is TGTGCCAGCAGCTCAGGGAATGGGAATGAGCAGTTCTTC. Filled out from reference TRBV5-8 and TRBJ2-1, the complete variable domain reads EAGVTQSPTHLIKTRGQQATLRCSPISGHTSVYWYQQALGLGLQFLLWYDEGEERNRGNFPPRFSGRQFPNYSSELNVNALELEDSALYLCASSSGNGNEQFFGPGTRLTVL.

CDR3 sequence reads: CASSLGQRGTEAFF. The CDR3, as DNA: TGCGCCAGCAGCTTGGGACAGCGGGGCACTGAAGCTTTCTTT. The chain employs TRBV5-1 and TRBJ1-1, with D perhaps TRBD1 (5 bases). V dropped 0 bases and J dropped 4 bases, with 10 bases sitting between them. CDR1 is SGHRS, CDR2 YFSETQ, per germline. CDR3 length: 14 amino acids.

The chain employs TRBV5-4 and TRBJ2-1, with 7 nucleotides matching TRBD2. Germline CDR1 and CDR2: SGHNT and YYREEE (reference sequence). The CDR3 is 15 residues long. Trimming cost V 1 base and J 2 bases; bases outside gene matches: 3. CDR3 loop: CASSLTSEPYNEQFF. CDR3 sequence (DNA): TGTGCCAGCAGCTTGACTAGCGAACCCTACAATGAGCAGTTCTTC.

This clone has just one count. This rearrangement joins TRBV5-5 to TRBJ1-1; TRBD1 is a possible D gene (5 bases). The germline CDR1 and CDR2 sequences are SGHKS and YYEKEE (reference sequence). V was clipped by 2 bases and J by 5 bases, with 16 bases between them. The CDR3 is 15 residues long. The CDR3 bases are TGTGCCAGCAGCTTACTTGGGCAGGGAAGGACTGAAGCTTTCTTT. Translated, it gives CASSLLGQGRTEAFF. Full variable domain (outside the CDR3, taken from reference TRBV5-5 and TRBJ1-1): DAGVTQSPTHLIKTRGQQVTLRCSPISGHKSVSWYQQVLGQGPQFIFQYYEKEERGRGNFPDRFSARQFPNYSSELNVNALLLGDSALYLCASSLLGQGRTEAFFGQGTRLTVV.

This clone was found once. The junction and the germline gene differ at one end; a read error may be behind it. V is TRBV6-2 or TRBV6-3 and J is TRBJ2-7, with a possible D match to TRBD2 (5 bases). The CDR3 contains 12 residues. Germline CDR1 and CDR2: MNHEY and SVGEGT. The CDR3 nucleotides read TGTGCCAGCAGTTACTCGATCGGGGAGCCGTACTTC. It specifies CASSYSIGEPYF.

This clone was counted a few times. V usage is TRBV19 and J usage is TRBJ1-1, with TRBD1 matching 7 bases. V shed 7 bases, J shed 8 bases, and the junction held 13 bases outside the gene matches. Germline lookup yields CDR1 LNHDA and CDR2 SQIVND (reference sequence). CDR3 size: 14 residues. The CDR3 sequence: CASNRGQVHREAFF. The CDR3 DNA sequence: TGTGCCAGTAACCGTGGACAGGTGCACAGAGAAGCTTTCTTT.

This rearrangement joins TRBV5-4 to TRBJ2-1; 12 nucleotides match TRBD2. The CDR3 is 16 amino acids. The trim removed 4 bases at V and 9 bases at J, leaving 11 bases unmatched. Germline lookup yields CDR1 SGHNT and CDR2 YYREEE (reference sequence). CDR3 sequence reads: CASSTKLAGGGGEQFF. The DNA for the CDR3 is TGTGCCAGCAGCACCAAACTAGCGGGAGGAGGGGGTGAGCAGTTCTTC. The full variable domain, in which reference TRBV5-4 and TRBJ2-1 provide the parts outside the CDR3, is ETGVTQSPTHLIKTRGQQVTLRCSSQSGHNTVSWYQQALGQGPQFIFQYYREEENGRGNFPPRFSGLQFPNYSSELNVNALELDDSALYLCASSTKLAGGGGEQFFGPGTRLTVL.